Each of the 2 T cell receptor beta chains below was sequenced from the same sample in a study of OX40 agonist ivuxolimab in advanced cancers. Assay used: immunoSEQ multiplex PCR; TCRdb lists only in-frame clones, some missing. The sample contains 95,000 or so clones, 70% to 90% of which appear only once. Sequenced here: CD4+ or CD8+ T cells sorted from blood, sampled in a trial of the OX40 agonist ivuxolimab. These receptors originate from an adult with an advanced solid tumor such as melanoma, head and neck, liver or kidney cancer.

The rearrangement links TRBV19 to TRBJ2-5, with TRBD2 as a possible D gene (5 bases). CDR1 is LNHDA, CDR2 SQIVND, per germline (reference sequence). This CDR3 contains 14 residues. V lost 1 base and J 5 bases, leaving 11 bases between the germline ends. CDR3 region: CASSIVGGSETQYF. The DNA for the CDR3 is TGTGCCAGTAGTATAGTTGGAGGCAGCGAGACCCAGTACTTC.

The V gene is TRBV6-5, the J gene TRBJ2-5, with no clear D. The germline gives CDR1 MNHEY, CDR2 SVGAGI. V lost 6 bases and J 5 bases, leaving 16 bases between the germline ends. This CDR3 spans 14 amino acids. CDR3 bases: TGTGCCAGCAGCATGAACCCCGGTGGGGAGACCCAGTACTTC. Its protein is CASSMNPGGETQYF.